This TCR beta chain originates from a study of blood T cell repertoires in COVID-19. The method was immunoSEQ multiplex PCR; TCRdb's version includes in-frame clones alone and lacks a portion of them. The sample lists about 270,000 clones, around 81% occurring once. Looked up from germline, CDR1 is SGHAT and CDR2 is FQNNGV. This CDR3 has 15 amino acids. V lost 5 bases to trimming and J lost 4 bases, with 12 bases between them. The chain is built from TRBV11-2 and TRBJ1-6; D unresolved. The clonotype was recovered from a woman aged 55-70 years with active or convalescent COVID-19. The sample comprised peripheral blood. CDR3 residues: CASSARGIYNSPLHF. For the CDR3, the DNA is TGTGCCAGCAGCGCCCGCGGGATATATAATTCACCCCTCCACTTT. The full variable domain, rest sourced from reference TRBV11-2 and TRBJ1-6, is EAGVAQSPRYKIIEKRQSVAFWCNPISGHATLYWYQQILGQGPKLLIQFQNNGVVDDSQLPKDRFSAERLKGVDSTLKIQPAKLEDSAVYLCASSARGIYNSPLHFGNGTRLTVT.